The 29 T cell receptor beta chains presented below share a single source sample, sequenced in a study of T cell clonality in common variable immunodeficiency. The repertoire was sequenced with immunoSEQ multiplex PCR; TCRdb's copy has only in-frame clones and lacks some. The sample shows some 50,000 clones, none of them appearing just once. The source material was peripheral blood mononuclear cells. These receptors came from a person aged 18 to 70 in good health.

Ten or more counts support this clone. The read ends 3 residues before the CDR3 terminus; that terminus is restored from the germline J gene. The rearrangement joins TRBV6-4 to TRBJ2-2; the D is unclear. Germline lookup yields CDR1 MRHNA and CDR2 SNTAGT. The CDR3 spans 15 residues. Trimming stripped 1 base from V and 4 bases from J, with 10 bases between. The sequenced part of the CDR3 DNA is TGTGCCAGCAGTGACTTTGGGCAAGCCACCGGGGAG. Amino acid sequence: CASSDFGQATGE. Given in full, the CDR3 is CASSDFGQATGELFF.

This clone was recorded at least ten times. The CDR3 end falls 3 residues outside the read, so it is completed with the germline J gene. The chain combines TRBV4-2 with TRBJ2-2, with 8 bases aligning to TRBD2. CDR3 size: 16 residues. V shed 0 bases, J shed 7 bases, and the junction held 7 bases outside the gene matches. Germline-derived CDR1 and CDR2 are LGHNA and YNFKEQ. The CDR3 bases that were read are TGTGCCAGCAGCCAAGAAGGGAGCGGGGGCCGCGGGGAG. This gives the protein CASSQEGSGGRGE. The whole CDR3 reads CASSQEGSGGRGELFF.

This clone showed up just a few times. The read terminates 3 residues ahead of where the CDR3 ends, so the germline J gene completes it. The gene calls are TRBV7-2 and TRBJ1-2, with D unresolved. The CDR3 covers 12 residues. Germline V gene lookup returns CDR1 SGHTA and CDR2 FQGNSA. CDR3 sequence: CASSLPGPKYTF. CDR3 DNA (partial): TGTGCCAGCAGCTTACCCGGTCCCAAA.

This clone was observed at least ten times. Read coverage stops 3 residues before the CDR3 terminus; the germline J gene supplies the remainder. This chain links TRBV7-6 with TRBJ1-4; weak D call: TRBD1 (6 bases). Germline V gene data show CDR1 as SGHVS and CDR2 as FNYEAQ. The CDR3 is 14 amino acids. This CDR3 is CASSKQGGDRKLFF. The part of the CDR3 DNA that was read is TGTGCCAGCAGCAAACAAGGGGGGGATAGGAAA.

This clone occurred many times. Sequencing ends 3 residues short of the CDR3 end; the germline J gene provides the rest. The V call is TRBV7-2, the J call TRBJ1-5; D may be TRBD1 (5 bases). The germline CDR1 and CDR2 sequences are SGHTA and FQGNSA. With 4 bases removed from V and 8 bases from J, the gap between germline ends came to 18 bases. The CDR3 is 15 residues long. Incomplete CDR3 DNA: TGTGCCAGCAGCTGGGGCGGTGGGGTTGGGGAGCCC. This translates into CASSWGGGVGEP. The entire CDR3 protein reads CASSWGGGVGEPQHF. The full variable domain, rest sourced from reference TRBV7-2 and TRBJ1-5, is GAGVSQSPSNKVTEKGKDVELRCDPISGHTALYWYRQSLGQGLEFLIYFQGNSAPDKSGLPSDRFSAERTGGSVSTLTIQRTQQEDSAVYLCASSWGGGVGEPQHFGDGTRLSIL.

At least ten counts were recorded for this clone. The sequenced CDR3 bases are TGCAGTGCTAGGGCGTCAGGGAGGTATGGC. It is translated as CSARASGRYG. The whole CDR3 sequence reads CSARASGRYGYTF. The chain combines TRBV20-1 with TRBJ1-2; possibly TRBD1 for D (5 bases). The read falls 3 residues short of the CDR3 end, and the missing part is taken from the germline J gene. Germline assignment: CDR1 DFQATT and CDR2 SNEGSKA (reference sequence). The length of the CDR3 is 13 residues. The ends were cut back, 3 bases at V and 5 bases at J, with 13 bases in the middle.

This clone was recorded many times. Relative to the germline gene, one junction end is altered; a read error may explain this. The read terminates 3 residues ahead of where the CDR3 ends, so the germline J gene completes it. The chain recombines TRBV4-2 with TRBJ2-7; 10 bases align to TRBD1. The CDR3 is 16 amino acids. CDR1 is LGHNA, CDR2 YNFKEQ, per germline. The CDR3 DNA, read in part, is TGCGCCAGCAGCCAAGAGCCGAGACAGGGGGCCAACGAG. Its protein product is CASSQEPRQGANE. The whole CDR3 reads CASSQEPRQGANEQYF.

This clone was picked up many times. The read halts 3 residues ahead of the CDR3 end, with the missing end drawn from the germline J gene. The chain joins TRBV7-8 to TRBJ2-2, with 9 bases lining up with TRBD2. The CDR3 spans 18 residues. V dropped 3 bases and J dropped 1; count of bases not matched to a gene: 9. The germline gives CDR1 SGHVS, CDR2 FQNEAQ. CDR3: CASSFRGSGGVNTGELFF. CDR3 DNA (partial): TGTGCCAGCAGCTTCCGGGGTAGCGGGGGCGTGAACACCGGGGAG.

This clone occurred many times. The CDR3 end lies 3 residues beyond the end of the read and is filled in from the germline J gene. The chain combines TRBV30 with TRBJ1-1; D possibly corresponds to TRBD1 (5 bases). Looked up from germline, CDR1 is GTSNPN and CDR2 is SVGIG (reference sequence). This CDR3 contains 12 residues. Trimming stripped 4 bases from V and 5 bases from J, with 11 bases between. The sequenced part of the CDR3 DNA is TGTGCCTGGAAGGCCAGGGAAACTGAA. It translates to CAWKARETE. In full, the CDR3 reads CAWKARETEAFF.

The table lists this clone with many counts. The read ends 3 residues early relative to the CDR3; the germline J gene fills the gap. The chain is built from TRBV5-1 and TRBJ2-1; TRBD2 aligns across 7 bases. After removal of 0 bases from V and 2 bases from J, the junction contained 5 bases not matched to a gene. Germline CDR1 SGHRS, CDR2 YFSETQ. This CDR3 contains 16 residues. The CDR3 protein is CASSLGGGDPYNEQFF. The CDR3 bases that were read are TGCGCCAGCAGCTTGGGGGGGGGAGACCCCTACAATGAG.

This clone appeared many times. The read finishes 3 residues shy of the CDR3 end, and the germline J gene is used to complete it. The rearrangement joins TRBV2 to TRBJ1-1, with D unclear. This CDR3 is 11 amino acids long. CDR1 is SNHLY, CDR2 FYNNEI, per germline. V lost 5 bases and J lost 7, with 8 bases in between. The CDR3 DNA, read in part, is TGTGCCAGCAGTCTATCGGGTGAA. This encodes CASSLSGE. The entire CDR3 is CASSLSGEAFF.

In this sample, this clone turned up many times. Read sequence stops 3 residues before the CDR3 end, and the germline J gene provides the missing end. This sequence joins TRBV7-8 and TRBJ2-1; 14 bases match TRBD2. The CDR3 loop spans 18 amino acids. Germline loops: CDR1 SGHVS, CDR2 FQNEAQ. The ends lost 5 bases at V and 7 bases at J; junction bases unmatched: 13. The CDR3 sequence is CASSPQGGLAGVGNEQFF. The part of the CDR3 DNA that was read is TGTGCCAGCAGCCCCCAGGGGGGACTAGCGGGGGTGGGGAATGAG.

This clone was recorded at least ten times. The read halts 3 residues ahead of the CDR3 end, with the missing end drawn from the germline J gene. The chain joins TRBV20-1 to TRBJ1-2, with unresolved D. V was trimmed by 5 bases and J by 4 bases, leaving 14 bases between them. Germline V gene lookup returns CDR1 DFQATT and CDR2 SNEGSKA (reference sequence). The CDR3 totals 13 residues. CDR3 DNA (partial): TGCAGTGCTGGAACAGATTTCCTCTATGGC. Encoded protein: CSAGTDFLYG. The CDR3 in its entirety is CSAGTDFLYGYTF.

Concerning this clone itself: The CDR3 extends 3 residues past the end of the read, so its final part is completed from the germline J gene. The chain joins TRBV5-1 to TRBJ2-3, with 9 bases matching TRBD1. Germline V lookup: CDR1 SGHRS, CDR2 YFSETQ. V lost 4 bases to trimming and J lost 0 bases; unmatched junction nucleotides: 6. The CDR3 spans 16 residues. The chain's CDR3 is CASSGGQGTSTDTQYF. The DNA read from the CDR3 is TGCGCCAGCAGCGGCGGACAGGGGACTAGCACAGATACG. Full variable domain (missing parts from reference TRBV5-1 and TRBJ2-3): KAGVTQTPRYLIKTRGQQVTLSCSPISGHRSVSWYQQTPGQGLQFLFEYFSETQRNKGNFPGRFSGRQFSNSRSEMNVSTLELGDSALYLCASSGGQGTSTDTQYFGPGTRLTVL.

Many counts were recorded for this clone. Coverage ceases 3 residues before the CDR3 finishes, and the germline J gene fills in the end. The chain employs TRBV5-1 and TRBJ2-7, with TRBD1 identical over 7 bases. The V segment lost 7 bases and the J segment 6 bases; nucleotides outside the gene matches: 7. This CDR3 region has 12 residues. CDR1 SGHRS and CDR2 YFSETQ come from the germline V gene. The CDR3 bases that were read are TGCGCCAGCCGACAGGGAATAAGCGAG. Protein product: CASRQGISE. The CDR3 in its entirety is CASRQGISEQYF.

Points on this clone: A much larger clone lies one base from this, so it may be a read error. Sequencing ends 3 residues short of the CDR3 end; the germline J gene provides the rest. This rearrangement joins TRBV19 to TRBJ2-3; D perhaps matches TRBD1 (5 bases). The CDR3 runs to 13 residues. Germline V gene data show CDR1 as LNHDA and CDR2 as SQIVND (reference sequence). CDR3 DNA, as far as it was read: TGTGCCAGTAGTATATTTTGGGGCCAGCCG. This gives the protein CASSIFWGQP. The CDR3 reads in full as CASSIFWGQPQYF.

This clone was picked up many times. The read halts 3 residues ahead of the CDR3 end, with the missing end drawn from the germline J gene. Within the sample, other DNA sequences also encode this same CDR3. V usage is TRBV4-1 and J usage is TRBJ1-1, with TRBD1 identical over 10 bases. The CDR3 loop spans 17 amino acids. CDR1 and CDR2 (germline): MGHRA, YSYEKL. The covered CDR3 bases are TGCGCCAGCAGCCACCTTTCGGGGAGACAGGGGGCAAATGAG. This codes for CASSHLSGRQGANE. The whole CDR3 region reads CASSHLSGRQGANEAFF.

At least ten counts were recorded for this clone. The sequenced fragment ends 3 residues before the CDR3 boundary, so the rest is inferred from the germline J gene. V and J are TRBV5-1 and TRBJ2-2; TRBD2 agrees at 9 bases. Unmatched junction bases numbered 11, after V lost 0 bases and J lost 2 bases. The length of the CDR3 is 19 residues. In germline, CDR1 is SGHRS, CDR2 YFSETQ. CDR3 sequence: CASSLELVGGGANTGELFF. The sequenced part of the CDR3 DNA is TGCGCCAGCAGCTTGGAACTGGTCGGCGGGGGGGCCAACACCGGGGAG.

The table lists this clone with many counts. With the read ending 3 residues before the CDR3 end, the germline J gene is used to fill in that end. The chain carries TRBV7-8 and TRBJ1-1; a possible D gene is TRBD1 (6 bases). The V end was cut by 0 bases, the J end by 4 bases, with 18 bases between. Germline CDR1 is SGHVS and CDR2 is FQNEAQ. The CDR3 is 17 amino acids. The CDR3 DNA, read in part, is TGTGCCAGCAGCTTAGCGCCAGGACAGAAGTTAGGCACTGAA. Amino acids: CASSLAPGQKLGTE. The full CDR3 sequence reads CASSLAPGQKLGTEAFF.

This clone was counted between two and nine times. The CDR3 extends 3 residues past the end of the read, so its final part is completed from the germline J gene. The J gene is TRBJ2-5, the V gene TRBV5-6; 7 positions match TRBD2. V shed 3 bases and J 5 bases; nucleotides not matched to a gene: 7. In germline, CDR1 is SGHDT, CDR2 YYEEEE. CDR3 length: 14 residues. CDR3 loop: CASSSMGGSETQYF. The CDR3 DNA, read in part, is TGTGCCAGCAGCTCGATGGGGGGGTCGGAGACC. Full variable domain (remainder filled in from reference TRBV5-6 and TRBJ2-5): DAGVTQSPTHLIKTRGQQVTLRCSPKSGHDTVSWYQQALGQGPQFIFQYYEEEERQRGNFPDRFSGHQFPNYSSELNVNALLLGDSALYLCASSSMGGSETQYFGPGTRLLVL.

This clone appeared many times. The CDR3 spells CASSIEKSNQAPYEQYF. The covered CDR3 bases are TGTGCCAGTAGTATAGAAAAGTCGAATCAGGCGCCCTACGAG. The chain combines TRBV19 with TRBJ2-7; D gene unclear. Coverage ceases 3 residues before the CDR3 finishes, and the germline J gene fills in the end. The V gene's germline CDR1 is LNHDA and CDR2 SQIVND (reference sequence). CDR3 length equals 17 residues. Trimming took off 0 bases at V and 2 bases at J, with 17 bases between the two ends.

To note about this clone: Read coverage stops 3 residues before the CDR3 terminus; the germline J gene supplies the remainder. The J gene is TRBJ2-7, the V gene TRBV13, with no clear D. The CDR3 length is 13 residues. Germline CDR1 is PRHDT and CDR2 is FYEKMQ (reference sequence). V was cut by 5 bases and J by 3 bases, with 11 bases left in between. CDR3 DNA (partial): TGTGCCAGCAGCCCACCATCAGACTACGAG. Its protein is CASSPPSDYE. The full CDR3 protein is CASSPPSDYEQYF.

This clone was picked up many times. The CDR3 reads CASSSPDRDEQYF. The CDR3 bases that were read are TGCGCCAGCAGCTCACCTGACAGGGACGAG. The rearrangement joins TRBV5-1 to TRBJ2-7, with 7 positions matching TRBD1. With the read ending 3 residues before the CDR3 end, the germline J gene is used to fill in that end. Germline V gene data show CDR1 as SGHRS and CDR2 as YFSETQ. V lost 3 bases and J lost 5; bases outside the gene matches: 5. CDR3 length: 13 amino acids.

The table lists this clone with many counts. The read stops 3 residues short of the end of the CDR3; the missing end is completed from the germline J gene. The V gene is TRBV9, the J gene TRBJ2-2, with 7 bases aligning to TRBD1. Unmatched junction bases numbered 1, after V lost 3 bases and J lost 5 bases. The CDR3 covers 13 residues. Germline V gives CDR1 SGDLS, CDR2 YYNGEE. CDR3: CASSEQGTGELFF. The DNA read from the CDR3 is TGTGCCAGCAGCGAACAGGGGACCGGGGAG.

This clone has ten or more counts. The sequenced part of the CDR3 DNA is TGTGCCAGCAGTGAAAGGACTAGCGGGGGGGCATATACG. Encoded protein: CASSERTSGGAYT. The complete CDR3 reads CASSERTSGGAYTQYF. J is TRBJ2-3 and V is TRBV6-1, with 15 bases identical to TRBD2. The read terminates 3 residues before the CDR3 end, so the remaining end is supplied by the germline J gene. Trimming took 2 bases from V and 7 from J; bases not matched to a gene: 4. The CDR3 sequence is 16 residues long. Germline CDR1 reads MNHNS; CDR2 reads SASEGT.

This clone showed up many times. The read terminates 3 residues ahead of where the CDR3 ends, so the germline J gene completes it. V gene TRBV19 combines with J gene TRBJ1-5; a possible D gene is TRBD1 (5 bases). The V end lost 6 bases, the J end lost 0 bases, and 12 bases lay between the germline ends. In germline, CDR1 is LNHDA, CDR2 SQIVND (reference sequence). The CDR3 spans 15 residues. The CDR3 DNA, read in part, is TGTGCCAGTAGGGGGGGAGCATATAGCAATCAGCCC. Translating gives CASRGGAYSNQP. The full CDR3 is CASRGGAYSNQPQHF.

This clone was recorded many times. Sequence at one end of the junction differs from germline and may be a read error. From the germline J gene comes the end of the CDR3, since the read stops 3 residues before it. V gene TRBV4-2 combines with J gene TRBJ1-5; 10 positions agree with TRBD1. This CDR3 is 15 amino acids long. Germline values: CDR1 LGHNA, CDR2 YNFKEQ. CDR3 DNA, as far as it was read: TGCGCCAGCAGCCCCGGGACAGGGGAAGGGCAGCCC. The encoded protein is CASSPGTGEGQP. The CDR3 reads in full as CASSPGTGEGQPQHF.

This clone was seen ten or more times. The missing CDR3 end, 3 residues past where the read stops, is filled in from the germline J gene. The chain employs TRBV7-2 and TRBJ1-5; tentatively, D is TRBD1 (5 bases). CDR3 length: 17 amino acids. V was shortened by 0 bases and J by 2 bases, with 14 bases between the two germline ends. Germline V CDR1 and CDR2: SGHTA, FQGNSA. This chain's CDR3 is CASSLAARVRGNQPQHF. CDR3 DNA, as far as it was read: TGTGCCAGCAGCTTAGCCGCCAGGGTAAGGGGCAATCAGCCC. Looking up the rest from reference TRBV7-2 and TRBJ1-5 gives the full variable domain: GAGVSQSPSNKVTEKGKDVELRCDPISGHTALYWYRQSLGQGLEFLIYFQGNSAPDKSGLPSDRFSAERTGGSVSTLTIQRTQQEDSAVYLCASSLAARVRGNQPQHFGDGTRLSIL.

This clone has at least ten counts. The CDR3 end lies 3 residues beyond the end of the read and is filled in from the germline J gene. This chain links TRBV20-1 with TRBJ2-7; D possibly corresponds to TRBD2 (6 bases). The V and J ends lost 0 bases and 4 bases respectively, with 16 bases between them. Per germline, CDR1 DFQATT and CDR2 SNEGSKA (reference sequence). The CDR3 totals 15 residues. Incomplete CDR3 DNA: TGCAGTGCTAGAGATCAGCAGGGACTTTTTTACGAG. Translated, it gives CSARDQQGLFYE. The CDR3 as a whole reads CSARDQQGLFYEQYF.